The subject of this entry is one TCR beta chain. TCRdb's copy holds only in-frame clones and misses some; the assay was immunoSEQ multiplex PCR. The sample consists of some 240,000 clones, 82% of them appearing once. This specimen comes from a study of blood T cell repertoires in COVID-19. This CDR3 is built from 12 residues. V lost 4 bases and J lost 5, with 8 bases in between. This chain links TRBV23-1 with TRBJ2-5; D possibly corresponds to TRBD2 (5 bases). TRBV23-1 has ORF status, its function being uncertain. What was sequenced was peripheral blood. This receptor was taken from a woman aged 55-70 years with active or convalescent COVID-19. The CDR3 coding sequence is TGCGCCAGCAGTCTGAGGGCGGAGACCCAGTACTTC. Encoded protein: CASSLRAETQYF.